The source of this T cell receptor beta chain is a study of OX40 agonist ivuxolimab in advanced cancers. At the level of the study: The study gave patients intravenous ivuxolimab at 0.01 to 10 mg/kg every 2 weeks.

TCRdb's table, derived via immunoSEQ multiplex PCR, lists solely in-frame clones and lacks some. The sample yields 90,000 to 150,000 clones, 80% to 90% seen once. Study-level points and caveats: No antigen was identified for the clonally expanded peripheral T cells. Compared with CD4+, CD8+ T cells on average had more expanded clones.

On this clone itself: Its antigen is as yet unknown.

The sequencing here drew on CD4+ or CD8+ T cells sorted from blood, taken in a trial of the OX40 agonist ivuxolimab. This TCR came from an adult with an advanced solid tumor such as melanoma, head and neck, liver or kidney cancer.

CDR3 DNA sequence: TGTGCCAGCAGCGTTTCCTACTCCCTCGGAAACACCATATATTTT. Amino acids: CASSVSYSLGNTIYF. The V and J genes are TRBV9 and TRBJ1-3; D is ambiguous. The ends were cut back, 2 bases at V and 4 bases at J, with 13 bases in the middle. This CDR3 contains 15 residues. Germline lookup yields CDR1 SGDLS and CDR2 YYNGEE.